The clone carrying this T cell receptor (beta chain) was counted ten times or more. Antigen specificity is unknown. This specimen belongs to a study of T-cell reconstitution after alpha-beta-depleted transplantation in children. Study-wide results and caveats: Surviving recipient T cells and thymic progenitors accounted for the high day-60 TCRbeta diversity observed in some patients. Newly produced T cells mostly provided counts and TCRbeta diversity after one year, as hyperexpanded clones declined. Roughly two months post-transplant, alpha-beta T cells reportedly originated from several hundred graft clones that had expanded.

CDR1 is SQVTM and CDR2 is ANQGSEA in the germline V gene. Trimming cost V 4 bases and J 0 bases, with 9 bases left between them. The CDR3 spans 13 residues. TCRbeta library construction was performed incorporating unique molecular identifiers. A single record per CDR3 protein comes from TCRdb applying MiXCR to the PCR reads. The sample yields 600,000 to 800,000 distinct CDR3 sequences, approximately 14% seen once. The chain uses TRBV29-1 and TRBJ1-1, with D maybe TRBD1 (6 bases). The sequences come from PBMCs, collected before TCRalphabeta/CD19-depleted stem cell transplant. The receptor comes from a girl aged 2-10 years with congenital amegakaryocytic thrombocytopenia, due to receive a stem cell transplant. In DNA, the CDR3 is TGCAGCGTTGGGACAGCCCTGAACACTGAAGCTTTCTTT. It yields the protein CSVGTALNTEAFF.